The 9 T cell receptor beta chains below come from one sample, sequenced in a study of T cell responses to AZD1222 COVID-19 vaccine. Produced via immunoSEQ multiplex PCR; TCRdb's table is partial and in-frame only. The sample consists of approximately 160,000 clones, around 88% of them appearing once. The sample here was peripheral blood, taken on day 0 of MenACWY control vaccination. These receptors were collected from an adult in good health.

The V call is TRBV5-1, the J call TRBJ2-5; D gene ambiguous. The CDR3 is made up of 14 amino acids. V lost 0 bases to trimming and J lost 4 bases, with 10 bases between them. Germline CDR1 is SGHRS and CDR2 is YFSETQ. The CDR3, as DNA: TGCGCCAGCAGCTTGGCAACTACGGGAGAGACCCAGTACTTC. Its protein product is CASSLATTGETQYF.

The genes are TRBV9 and TRBJ1-2; D is unclear. Trimming took 0 bases from V and 2 from J, leaving 14 bases between them. The length of the CDR3 is 16 residues. Germline V gene lookup returns CDR1 SGDLS and CDR2 YYNGEE. The CDR3 bases are TGTGCCAGCAGCGTAGGGTCTCGGGGAGGCAACTATGGCTACACCTTC. Translating gives CASSVGSRGGNYGYTF. Variable domain in full (rest from reference TRBV9 and TRBJ1-2): DSGVTQTPKHLITATGQRVTLRCSPRSGDLSVYWYQQSLDQGLQFLIQYYNGEERAKGNILERFSAQQFPDLHSELNLSSLELGDSALYFCASSVGSRGGNYGYTFGSGTRLTVV.

The chain combines TRBV4-2 with TRBJ1-2; 8 bases align to TRBD1. The V gene end was trimmed by 4 bases and the J gene end by 8 bases; junction bases not matched to a gene: 15. This CDR3 region has 16 residues. The germline gives CDR1 LGHNA, CDR2 YNFKEQ. The CDR3 bases are TGTGCCAGCAGCCGCCTATCCGACAGGGGCTTGAACGGCTACACCTTC. Translated, it gives CASSRLSDRGLNGYTF.

The chain has TRBV9 and TRBJ1-2; D gene ambiguous. Per the germline V gene, CDR1 is SGDLS and CDR2 is YYNGEE. V was clipped by 5 bases and J by 0 bases, with 14 bases between them. This CDR3 has 15 amino acids. The CDR3 reads CASRRHTSSNYGYTF. The CDR3 DNA sequence: TGTGCCAGCAGGAGACACACCAGTTCTAACTATGGCTACACCTTC.

This clone was picked up one time. This rearrangement joins TRBV11-3 to TRBJ2-5; D remains ambiguous. Trimming left V 4 bases short and J 2 bases short, with 5 bases between. The CDR3 length is 12 residues. CDR1 is SGHNT, CDR2 YENEEA, per germline. CDR3 amino acids: CASSYTQETQYF. CDR3 nucleotides: TGTGCCAGCAGCTACACTCAAGAGACCCAGTACTTC.

The CDR3 is CASSFFSRNTEAFF. CDR3 bases: TGTGCCAGCAGCTTTTTTAGCAGGAACACTGAAGCTTTCTTT. The chain links TRBV7-2 to TRBJ1-1, with unresolved D. This CDR3 spans 14 amino acids. Germline lookup yields CDR1 SGHTA and CDR2 FQGNSA. Trimming removed 3 bases from V and 1 base from J, with 9 bases in between. The whole variable domain, filled in from reference TRBV7-2 and TRBJ1-1, reads GAGVSQSPSNKVTEKGKDVELRCDPISGHTALYWYRQSLGQGLEFLIYFQGNSAPDKSGLPSDRFSAERTGGSVSTLTIQRTQQEDSAVYLCASSFFSRNTEAFFGQGTRLTVV.

This clone was seen more than once but under ten times. The chain recombines TRBV5-1 with TRBJ1-1, with D perhaps TRBD1 (5 bases). Germline CDR1 reads SGHRS; CDR2 reads YFSETQ. There are 15 residues in the CDR3. Trimming removed 3 bases from V and 3 bases from J, with 15 bases in between. For the CDR3, the DNA is TGCGCCAGCAGCTCTAGGGGCGGAGGGGACACTGAAGCTTTCTTT. This sequence encodes CASSSRGGGDTEAFF.

The rearrangement uses TRBV3-1 (or the pseudogene TRBV3-2) and TRBJ1-3, with D possibly matching TRBD1 (5 bases). Germline CDR1 LGHDT, CDR2 YNNKEL (reference sequence). V was pared by 0 bases and J by 2 bases, with 14 bases between. This CDR3 comprises 17 residues. Here the CDR3 reads CASSQDWGSLTGNTIYF. The CDR3 bases are TGTGCCAGCAGCCAAGATTGGGGCAGTCTCACTGGAAACACCATATATTTT.

The chain combines TRBV2 with TRBJ1-2; D not certain. Germline V gene data show CDR1 as SNHLY and CDR2 as FYNNEI. V was clipped by 4 bases and J by 7 bases, with 13 bases between them. CDR3 length: 13 residues. Here the CDR3 reads CASSVVGLGGYTF. CDR3 coding DNA: TGTGCCAGCAGTGTAGTAGGGTTGGGTGGCTACACCTTC.